The clone carrying this TCR beta chain was counted only a few times. Its target is unknown. CDR3 length: 16 residues. V shed 4 bases and J 3 bases; nucleotides not matched to a gene: 7. Per germline, CDR1 SNHLY and CDR2 FYNNEI. The source of the sample is a study of CD8+ T cells in alopecia areata. Study details: Patients in the treated group were given tofacitinib by mouth, 5 to 10 mg twice a day. General study points: Scalp clonality and expanded CD8+ clones among the top 100 were significantly decreased by tofacitinib. Mice gave a clearer picture of TCR sharing than patients did, possibly for HLA-related reasons.

Extracted RNA was reverse transcribed into cDNA, the sequencing template. Clones were sequenced by immunoSEQ multiplex PCR, and TCRdb holds only the in-frame ones, with some missing. The sample holds roughly 5,100 clones, under 95% seen once. Indicated treatment: oral pan-JAK inhibitor, 5-10 mg twice daily. Patients with alopecia areata provided lesional scalp punch biopsies as well as peripheral blood. The receptor was derived from a human donor with alopecia areata. The sample here was skin, taken at week 4, from a patient treated with tofacitinib. The V call is TRBV2, the J call TRBJ1-3; 9 bases are a match to TRBD1. CDR3 nucleotides: TGTGCCAGCAGTGTTAAACAGGGGGCGTTTGGAAACACCATATATTTT. Translated: CASSVKQGAFGNTIYF.